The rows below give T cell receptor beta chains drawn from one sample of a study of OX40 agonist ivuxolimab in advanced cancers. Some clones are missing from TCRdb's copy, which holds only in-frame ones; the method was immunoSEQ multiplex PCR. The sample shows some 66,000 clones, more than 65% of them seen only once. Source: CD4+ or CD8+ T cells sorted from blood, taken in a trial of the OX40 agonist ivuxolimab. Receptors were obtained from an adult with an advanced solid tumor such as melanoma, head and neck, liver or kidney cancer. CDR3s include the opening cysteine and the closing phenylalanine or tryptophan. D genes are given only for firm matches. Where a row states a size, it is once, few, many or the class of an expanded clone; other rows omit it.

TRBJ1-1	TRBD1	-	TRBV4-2	TGTGCCAGCAGCAGACCGACAGGGGCTGGCACTGAAGCTTTCTTT	CASSRPTGAGTEAFF
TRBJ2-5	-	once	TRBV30	TGTGCCTGGAGTGACCGGGGAGGAAAGACCCAGTACTTC	CAWSDRGGKTQYF
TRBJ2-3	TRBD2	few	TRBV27	TGTGCCAGCAGTTTACTAGCGGCAGATACGCAGTATTTT	CASSLLAADTQYF
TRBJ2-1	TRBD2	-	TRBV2	TGTGCCAGCAGTGACAGCGGGGGGTACAATGAGCAGTTCTTC	CASSDSGGYNEQFF
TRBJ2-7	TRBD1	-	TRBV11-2	TGTGCCAGCAGCTTCAGGGGGCTGGGCGAGCAGTACTTC	CASSFRGLGEQYF
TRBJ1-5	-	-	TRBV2	TGTGCCAGCAGTGGGCCGACAGCCAGCAATCAGCCCCAGCATTTT	CASSGPTASNQPQHF
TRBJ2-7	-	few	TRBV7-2	TGTGCCAGCACGTGGGGGCGGCACGAGCAGTACTTC	CASTWGRHEQYF
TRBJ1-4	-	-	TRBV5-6	TGTGCCAGCAGCTTGGGTCTGAGCAGTCAACTGTTTTTT	CASSLGLSSQLFF
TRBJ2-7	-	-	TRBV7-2	TGTGCCAGCAGCTCCCCCGGAGCGGCCTACGAGCAGTACTTC	CASSSPGAAYEQYF
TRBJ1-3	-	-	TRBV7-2	TGTGCCAGCAGCCTCACTGGAAACACCATATATTTT	CASSLTGNTIYF
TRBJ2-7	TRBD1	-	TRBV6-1	TGTGCCAGCAGTGTAAGGGGGCGCGGTAGCGCCTCCTACGAGCAGTACTTC	CASSVRGRGSASYEQYF
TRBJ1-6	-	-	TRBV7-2	TGTGCCAGCAGCAAGGACCTCCCCCGGTCACCCCTCCACTTT	CASSKDLPRSPLHF
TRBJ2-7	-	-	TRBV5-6	TGTGCCAGCAGCTCAAACTACGAGCAGTACTTC	CASSSNYEQYF
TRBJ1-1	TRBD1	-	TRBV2	TGTGCCAGCAGGGGGACAGGGGTGAACACTGAAGCTTTCTTT	CASRGTGVNTEAFF
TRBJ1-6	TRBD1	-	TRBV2	TGTGCCAGCAGTCCAACAGGGGGTTCAGATTCACCCCTCCACTTT	CASSPTGGSDSPLHF
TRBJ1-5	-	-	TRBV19	TGTGCCAGTAGTATTATCATTAGGGGTAGCAATCAGCCCCAGCATTTT	CASSIIIRGSNQPQHF
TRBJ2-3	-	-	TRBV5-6	TGTGCCAGCGGGGACTTTACAGATACGCAGTATTTT	CASGDFTDTQYF
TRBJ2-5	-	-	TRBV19	TGTGCCAGTAGTACTCTGAAAGGCCAAGAGACCCAGTACTTC	CASSTLKGQETQYF
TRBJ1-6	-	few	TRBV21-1	TGTGCCAGCAGTAACAGGGGTGGATATTCACCCCTCCACTTT	CASSNRGGYSPLHF
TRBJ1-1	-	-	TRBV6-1	TGTGCCAGCAGTCCCGGAGTGGGCTATGAAGCTTTCTTT	CASSPGVGYEAFF
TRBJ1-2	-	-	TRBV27	TGTGCCAGCAGTCCTTCAGGAGCTAACTATGGCTACACCTTC	CASSPSGANYGYTF
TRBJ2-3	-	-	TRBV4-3	TGCGCCAGCAGCCAAGATCGAGGCGGTTCCACAGATACGCAGTATTTT	CASSQDRGGSTDTQYF
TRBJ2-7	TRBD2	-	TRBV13	TGTGCCAGCAGCCTAGGGACTAGCGGGAACGATTACGAGCAGTACTTC	CASSLGTSGNDYEQYF
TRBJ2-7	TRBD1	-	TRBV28	TGTGCCAGCACCACAGGGGCCCACGAGCAGTACTTC	CASTTGAHEQYF
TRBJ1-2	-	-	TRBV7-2	TGTGCCAGCAGCTCAGACGGAGTTCCGGGCTACACCTTC	CASSSDGVPGYTF
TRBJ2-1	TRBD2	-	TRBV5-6	TGTGCCAGCACTCCCGGCGTAGCGGGAGTTTGGAATGAGCAGTTCTTC	CASTPGVAGVWNEQFF
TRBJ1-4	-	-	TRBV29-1	TGCAGCGTTGCCCAATGGGCAGGTGAAAAACTGTTTTTT	CSVAQWAGEKLFF
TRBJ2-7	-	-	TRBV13	TGTGCCAGCAGCTTTGGGACCTACGAGCAGTACTTC	CASSFGTYEQYF
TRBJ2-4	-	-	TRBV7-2	TGTGCCAGCAGCTTTGGCGGGGCATCCAAAAACATTCAGTACTTC	CASSFGGASKNIQYF
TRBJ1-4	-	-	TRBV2	TGTGCCAGCAGACTCAACAGGGTTGTAACGGGCACTAATGAAAAACTGTTTTTT	CASRLNRVVTGTNEKLFF
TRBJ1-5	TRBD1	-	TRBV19	TGTGCCAGTAGCACCACAGGGGTGGGACAGCCCCAGCATTTT	CASSTTGVGQPQHF
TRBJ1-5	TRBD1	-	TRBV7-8	TGTGCCAGCAGCTTAGACAGGGGCGTCAATCAGCCCCAGCATTTT	CASSLDRGVNQPQHF
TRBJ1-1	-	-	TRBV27	TGTGCCAGCAGTTTTGAACCCAACGCGAATGAAGCTTTCTTT	CASSFEPNANEAFF
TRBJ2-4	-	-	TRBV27	TGTGCGACAAGGGGACCCCGGAAAAACATTCAGTACTTC	CATRGPRKNIQYF
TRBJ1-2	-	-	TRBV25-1	TGTGCCAGCCAGGACCCTAACTATGGCTACACCTTC	CASQDPNYGYTF
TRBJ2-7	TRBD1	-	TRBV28	TGTGCCAGCAGCCTACAGGGGTACGAGCAGTACTTC	CASSLQGYEQYF
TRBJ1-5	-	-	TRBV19	TGTGCCAGTGGAGGGGGGCAGCCCCAGCATTTT	CASGGGQPQHF
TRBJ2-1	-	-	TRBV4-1	TGCGCCAGCAGCCGGTCCGGTGGGAGCAATGAGCAGTTCTTC	CASSRSGGSNEQFF
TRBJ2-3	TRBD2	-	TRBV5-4	TGTGCCAGCAGCTCAGCGGGGGGCCTCACAGATACGCAGTATTTT	CASSSAGGLTDTQYF
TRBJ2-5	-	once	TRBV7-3	TGTGCCAGCAGCTTCCGAGACAGGGAGACCCAGTACTTC	CASSFRDRETQYF
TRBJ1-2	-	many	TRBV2	TGTGCCAGCAGTGAAAGCCAGGGGAGAGGCTACACCTTC	CASSESQGRGYTF
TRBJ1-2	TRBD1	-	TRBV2	TGTGCCAGCACCCGAAGGACAGGGGCCGGCTACACCTTC	CASTRRTGAGYTF
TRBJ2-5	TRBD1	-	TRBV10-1	TGCGCCAGCAGTGAGTCCGGACAGGGGTGGGAGACCCAGTACTTC	CASSESGQGWETQYF
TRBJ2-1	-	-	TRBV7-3	TGTGCCAGCAGCTTGACCCCCAGTCGGGACCATGAGCAGTTCTTC	CASSLTPSRDHEQFF
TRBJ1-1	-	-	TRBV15	TGTGCCACCAGCAGAGGGGGGCAGTGGAAAGGAGCTTTCTTT	CATSRGGQWKGAFF
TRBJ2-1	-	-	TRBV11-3	TGTGCCAGCAGCTTAGATACCCGGGATGAGCAGTTCTTC	CASSLDTRDEQFF
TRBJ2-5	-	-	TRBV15	TGTGCCACCACGGAGGGGGCCGGGCTCCAAGAGACCCAGTACTTC	CATTEGAGLQETQYF
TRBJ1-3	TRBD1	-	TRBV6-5	TGTGCCAGCTCGTCCCAGGGGGCAACTGGAAACACCATATATTTT	CASSSQGATGNTIYF
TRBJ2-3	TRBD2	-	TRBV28	TGTGCCAGCACCCTGAGGGGCGGGGGGGCCAGAGATACGCAGTATTTT	CASTLRGGGARDTQYF
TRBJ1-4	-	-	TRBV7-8	TGTGCCAGCAGTCGAGACAGGCCACCCCTTAATGAAAAACTGTTTTTT	CASSRDRPPLNEKLFF
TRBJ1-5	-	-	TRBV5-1	TGCGCCAGCAGCTTGGCTACGGGAAGCAATCAGCCCCAGCATTTT	CASSLATGSNQPQHF
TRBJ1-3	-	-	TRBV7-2	TGTGCCAGCAGCCCGGTCGGAAACACCATATATTTT	CASSPVGNTIYF
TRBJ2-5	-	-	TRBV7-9	TGTGCCAGCACGAGGGCCGTCGGTGAGACCCAGTACTTC	CASTRAVGETQYF
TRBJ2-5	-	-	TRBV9	TGTGCCAGCAGCGTAGGGGCCGGGGCCCAGTACTTC	CASSVGAGAQYF
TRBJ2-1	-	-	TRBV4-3	TGCGCCAGCAGCCAAGATCTGCCTAGCTGGGCTTACAATGAGCAGTTCTTC	CASSQDLPSWAYNEQFF
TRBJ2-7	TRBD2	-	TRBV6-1	TGTGCCAGCAGTGGGGAGGGAGGCGCCTCCTACGAGCAGTACTTC	CASSGEGGASYEQYF
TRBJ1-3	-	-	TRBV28	TGTGCCAGCAGTTTACCCGGGACCCCTGGAAACACCATATATTTT	CASSLPGTPGNTIYF
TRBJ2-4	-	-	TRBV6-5	TGTGCCAGCAGACCAGGGACTGGAAACATTCAGTACTTC	CASRPGTGNIQYF
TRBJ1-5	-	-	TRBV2	TGTGCCAGCAGTGAATCGGTAGGGCGCAATCAGCCCCAGCATTTT	CASSESVGRNQPQHF
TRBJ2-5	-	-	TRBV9	TGTGCCAGCAGCGGGGCGAAGGAGACCCAGTACTTC	CASSGAKETQYF